This T cell receptor (beta chain) stems from a study of blood T cell repertoires in COVID-19. Study details: T cells, B-cell-depleted T cells, or PBMCs provided the cDNA or gDNA that served as material.

Germline loops: CDR1 SNHLY, CDR2 FYNNEI. CDR3 length equals 14 residues. Trimming took off 6 bases at V and 7 bases at J, with 13 bases between the two ends. Methods used by the authors: Amplifying reference gene primers gave estimates of nucleated cell counts. TCRdb's copy holds only in-frame clones and misses some; the assay was immunoSEQ multiplex PCR. V and J calls and clone size follow that table, whereas D and trimming were derived from the DNA. Of roughly 250,000 clones listed, about 80% are singletons. The chain links TRBV2 to TRBJ1-6; D unresolved. The sample was peripheral blood. The sequence derives from a woman of 80 years or more with acute or convalescent COVID-19. The CDR3 loop reads CASSSPGGNSPLHF. The CDR3 DNA is TGTGCCAGCAGCAGTCCGGGAGGCAATTCACCCCTCCACTTT.